These 22 T cell receptor beta chains came from one sample sequenced in a study of blood T cell repertoires in COVID-19. Clones were sequenced by immunoSEQ multiplex PCR, and TCRdb holds only the in-frame ones, with some missing. Among roughly 200,000 clones, about 87% were seen once, and the ten largest hold approximately 6.2%. The sample comprised peripheral blood. The receptors were sampled from a man in his sixties who had recovered from COVID-19.

This clone was found a few times. The chain has TRBV3-1 (or the pseudogene TRBV3-2) and TRBJ1-5, with 9 bases identical to TRBD1. The CDR3 runs 13 residues. Germline loops: CDR1 LGHDT, CDR2 YNNKEL (reference sequence). With V trimmed by 8 bases and J by 4 bases, 3 bases remained unmatched. CDR3 protein: CASQDRGNQPQHF. In nucleotides, the CDR3 is TGTGCCAGCCAAGACAGGGGGAATCAGCCCCAGCATTTT.

Here the CDR3 DNA reads TGTGCCAGCAAGCCACCGACAGGGTACAATGAGCAGTTCTTC. Translated, it gives CASKPPTGYNEQFF. The chain carries TRBV28 and TRBJ2-1; 7 bases line up with TRBD1. This CDR3 has 14 residues. V gave up 7 bases and J gave up 4 bases; unmatched junction bases: 7. Germline V CDR1 and CDR2: MDHEN, SYDVKM.

V usage is TRBV7-7 and J usage is TRBJ2-5; D perhaps matches TRBD1 (5 bases). Germline lookup yields CDR1 SSHAT and CDR2 FNYEAQ (reference sequence). Trimming took off 5 bases at V and 1 base at J, with 17 bases between the two ends. CDR3 length equals 16 residues. The CDR3 reads CASSRLLQALQETQYF. DNA for the CDR3: TGTGCCAGCAGCCGGCTTCTACAGGCACTCCAAGAGACCCAGTACTTC.

This rearrangement joins TRBV9 to TRBJ2-7; the D gene is possibly TRBD2 (6 bases). This CDR3 comprises 14 residues. Germline V gene data show CDR1 as SGDLS and CDR2 as YYNGEE. Trimming cost V 7 bases and J 2 bases, with 16 bases left between them. CDR3 nucleotide sequence: TGTGCCAGCTCCCGGACTAACTCAGCCTACGAGCAGTACTTC. Its translation: CASSRTNSAYEQYF.

DNA of the CDR3: TGTGCCTGGAGTGGGGGGGGTTCTGGAAACACCATATATTTT. This sequence encodes CAWSGGGSGNTIYF. The genes are TRBV30 and TRBJ1-3; D is perhaps TRBD1 (5 bases). The length of the CDR3 is 14 residues. V lost 1 base, J lost 1 base, and 8 bases lay in between. Per the germline V gene, CDR1 is GTSNPN and CDR2 is SVGIG (reference sequence).

This clone showed up just once. The V gene is TRBV7-2, the J gene TRBJ1-2; TRBD1 is a possible D gene (6 bases). The CDR3 is made up of 17 amino acids. With 5 bases removed from V and 0 bases from J, the gap between germline ends came to 19 bases. Germline CDR1 is SGHTA and CDR2 is FQGNSA. The CDR3 spells CASSPYQAGATNYGYTF. The CDR3 DNA is TGTGCCAGCAGCCCATATCAGGCAGGGGCCACTAACTATGGCTACACCTTC.

V gene TRBV5-6 combines with J gene TRBJ2-1; 10 bases fit TRBD1. The V segment lost 5 bases and the J segment 7 bases; nucleotides outside the gene matches: 6. CDR1 is SGHDT, CDR2 YYEEEE, per germline. This CDR3 spans 14 amino acids. The CDR3 loop reads CASSWTGGRNEQFF. Here the CDR3 DNA reads TGTGCCAGCAGTTGGACAGGGGGGAGGAATGAGCAGTTCTTC.

This chain joins TRBV30 and TRBJ2-7; 7 bases are a match to TRBD1. The CDR3 has 13 amino acids. V lost 0 bases, J lost 3 bases, and 2 bases stayed unmatched. Germline CDR1 is GTSNPN and CDR2 is SVGIG (reference sequence). In DNA, the CDR3 is TGTGCCTGGAGTGTAAACAGGGGCTACGAGCAGTACTTC. Translated, it gives CAWSVNRGYEQYF.

The rearrangement links TRBV7-9 to TRBJ1-1; 7 nucleotides line up with TRBD1. The germline V gene has CDR1 SEHNR and CDR2 FQNEAQ (reference sequence). The CDR3 sequence is 15 residues long. V gave up 1 base and J gave up 7 bases; unmatched junction bases: 9. In nucleotides, the CDR3 is TGTGCCAGCAGCTTAGTTAGGGGGGACAGCCTTGAAGCTTTCTTT. Translated, it gives CASSLVRGDSLEAFF. Variable domain in full (rest from reference TRBV7-9 and TRBJ1-1): DTGVSQNPRHKITKRGQNVTFRCDPISEHNRLYWYRQTLGQGPEFLTYFQNEAQLEKSRLLSDRFSAERPKGSFSTLEIQRTEQGDSAMYLCASSLVRGDSLEAFFGQGTRLTVV.

In nucleotides, the CDR3 is TGTGCCAGCAGTTTCGACAGGGGGTCTTACGAGCAGTACTTC. Translated: CASSFDRGSYEQYF. The V gene is TRBV6-5, the J gene TRBJ2-7; 9 positions agree with TRBD1. CDR3 length: 14 residues. Germline CDR1 reads MNHEY; CDR2 reads SVGAGI. After removal of 4 bases from V and 4 bases from J, the junction contained 5 bases not matched to a gene.

This sequence joins TRBV4-1 and TRBJ1-1; D perhaps matches TRBD1 (6 bases). Germline CDR1 is MGHRA and CDR2 is YSYEKL. This CDR3 is built from 16 residues. V lost 3 bases and J lost 0, with 14 bases in between. This CDR3 reads CASSQDRDSMNTEAFF. In DNA form, the CDR3 reads TGCGCCAGCAGCCAGGACAGAGACTCAATGAACACTGAAGCTTTCTTT.

The chain employs TRBV27 and TRBJ1-5, with no clear D. V was shortened by 4 bases and J by 4 bases, with 8 bases between the two germline ends. There are 13 residues in the CDR3. In germline, CDR1 is MNHEY, CDR2 SMNVEV (reference sequence). In DNA, the CDR3 is TGTGCCAGCAGTTGGGCGACAAATCAGCCCCAGCATTTT. It specifies CASSWATNQPQHF.

The chain employs TRBV3-1 (or the pseudogene TRBV3-2) and TRBJ2-7; TRBD2 matches at 9 bases. Germline V gene data show CDR1 as LGHDT and CDR2 as YNNKEL (reference sequence). The V and J ends lost 1 base and 4 bases, in that order; junction bases with no gene match: 5. The CDR3 totals 15 residues. CDR3: CASSQGTSGPYEQYF. The CDR3 nucleotides are TGTGCCAGCAGCCAAGGAACTAGCGGGCCATACGAGCAGTACTTC.

The chain recombines TRBV7-3 with TRBJ2-3, with a weak D call TRBD2 (5 bases). Germline CDR1 and CDR2: SGHTA and FQGTGA. This CDR3 is 15 amino acids long. Trimming took 1 base from V and 1 from J, leaving 9 bases between them. CDR3 DNA: TGTGCCAGCAGCTTAAATGGGGAGCGCACAGATACGCAGTATTTT. It codes for CASSLNGERTDTQYF.

The chain recombines TRBV19 with TRBJ2-1; 12 bases line up with TRBD2. The CDR3 extends over 18 amino acids. With 2 bases clipped from V and 0 bases from J, the junction kept 5 bases outside the gene matches. Germline values: CDR1 LNHDA, CDR2 SQIVND (reference sequence). This CDR3 reads CASSIRTSGISSYNEQFF. CDR3 DNA sequence: TGTGCCAGTAGTATACGGACTAGCGGGATTAGCTCCTACAATGAGCAGTTCTTC.

This clone has just one count. The chain recombines TRBV6-5 with TRBJ2-1, with 8 bases matching TRBD2. Germline CDR1 and CDR2: MNHEY and SVGAGI. This CDR3 has 16 residues. The V gene end was trimmed by 0 bases and the J gene end by 5 bases; junction bases not matched to a gene: 6. This CDR3 is CASSYSSTGGDNEQFF. CDR3 nucleotides: TGTGCCAGCAGTTACTCGAGTACGGGGGGGGACAATGAGCAGTTCTTC.

The chain carries TRBV10-3 and TRBJ2-3, with D possibly matching TRBD1 (7 bases). Trimming left V 3 bases short and J 1 base short, with 17 bases between. This CDR3 is built from 17 residues. CDR1 and CDR2 from the germline V gene are ENHRY and SYGVKD. CDR3 residues: CAISEKGGGTRTDTQYF. CDR3 sequence (DNA): TGTGCCATCAGTGAAAAAGGGGGCGGGACCCGCACAGATACGCAGTATTTT.

The genes are TRBV4-2 and TRBJ1-2; 9 bases fit TRBD1. The CDR3 runs 14 residues. Germline V gene sequence: CDR1 LGHNA, CDR2 YNFKEQ. Losses at the gene ends were 2 bases for V and 7 bases for J; bases not matched to a gene: 5. CDR3 bases: TGTGCCAGCAGCCAAACAGGGGGCGCAGGTGGCTACACCTTC. Translation gives CASSQTGGAGGYTF.

This clone was seen more than once but under ten times. V usage is TRBV19 and J usage is TRBJ1-1; 8 bases agree with TRBD1. The CDR3 is 14 residues long. The germline V gene has CDR1 LNHDA and CDR2 SQIVND (reference sequence). Trimming removed 8 bases from V and 0 bases from J; junction bases left unmatched: 5. The CDR3 DNA reads as TGTGCCAGTGTCTGGACAGGGATGAACACTGAAGCTTTCTTT. Protein product: CASVWTGMNTEAFF.

This chain connects TRBV4-3 to TRBJ2-3; a weak D match, TRBD2 (6 bases). CDR3 length: 16 amino acids. The germline V and J ends were trimmed by 0 bases and 2 bases, with 12 bases remaining between them. The germline CDR1 and CDR2 sequences are LGHNA and YSLEER. This CDR3 reads CASSQDGRQPTDTQYF. The DNA for the CDR3 is TGCGCCAGCAGCCAAGATGGGAGGCAGCCCACAGATACGCAGTATTTT.

J is TRBJ2-7 and V is TRBV27, with 13 bases fitting TRBD2. The CDR3 is 16 amino acids. After removal of 5 bases from V and 2 bases from J, the junction contained 6 bases not matched to a gene. CDR1 and CDR2 from the germline V gene are MNHEY and SMNVEV (reference sequence). The CDR3 loop is CASSPRTSGRAYEQYF. For the CDR3, the DNA is TGTGCCAGCAGTCCGCGAACTAGCGGGAGGGCCTACGAGCAGTACTTC.

CDR3 sequence (DNA): TGTGCCAGCCGACACCGGGGGATTAGCACAGATACGCAGTATTTT. Amino acid sequence: CASRHRGISTDTQYF. This sequence joins TRBV5-4 and TRBJ2-3, with D possibly being TRBD2 (6 bases). The V gene lost 7 bases and the J gene lost 0 bases, with 15 bases spanning the gap. This CDR3 comprises 15 residues. The V gene's germline CDR1 is SGHNT and CDR2 YYREEE (reference sequence).